The rows below give T cell receptor beta chains drawn from one sample of a study of cytomegalovirus exposure and HLA in healthy donors. Only in-frame clones appear in the TCRdb table, and some are missing; sequencing was by immunoSEQ multiplex PCR. The repertoire includes 160,000 or so clones, 65% to 85% of them detected once, and approximately 2.5% sits in the top ten. The specimen was PBMCs. These receptors were taken from a man aged 60 to 75 in good health and CMV-seronegative. CDR3s include the opening cysteine and the closing phenylalanine or tryptophan. Fields, in order: clone size, D gene, J gene, V gene, CDR3 protein, CDR3 DNA. D genes are given only for firm matches. Clone size appears in some rows only: once, few, many, or a class for an expanded clone.

clone_size: .
d_call: .
j_call: TRBJ2-7
v_call: TRBV15
cdr3_aa: CATSRVGDEQYF
cdr3_nt: TGTGCCACCAGCAGGGTCGGAGACGAGCAGTACTTC

clone_size: .
d_call: TRBD1
j_call: TRBJ1-5
v_call: TRBV5-6
cdr3_aa: CASSLAGGRKPQHF
cdr3_nt: TGTGCCAGCAGCTTGGCAGGGGGCAGGAAGCCCCAGCATTTT

clone_size: .
d_call: .
j_call: TRBJ1-5
v_call: TRBV6-5
cdr3_aa: CASSPNYNQPQHF
cdr3_nt: TGTGCCAGCAGCCCGAACTACAATCAGCCCCAGCATTTT

clone_size: .
d_call: TRBD1
j_call: TRBJ1-2
v_call: TRBV19
cdr3_aa: CASSIVGQGDYGYTF
cdr3_nt: TGTGCCAGTAGTATAGTCGGACAGGGAGACTATGGCTACACCTTC

clone_size: few
d_call: .
j_call: TRBJ2-7
v_call: TRBV6-6
cdr3_aa: CASSYSGGQAYEQYF
cdr3_nt: TGTGCCAGCAGTTACTCGGGGGGGCAGGCCTACGAGCAGTACTTC

clone_size: few
d_call: .
j_call: TRBJ1-2
v_call: TRBV30
cdr3_aa: CAWKPVSYGYTF
cdr3_nt: TGTGCCTGGAAACCTGTTTCCTACGGCTACACCTTC

clone_size: .
d_call: .
j_call: TRBJ2-3
v_call: TRBV5-4
cdr3_aa: CASSSLVEDTQYF
cdr3_nt: TGTGCCAGCAGCTCGCTCGTTGAGGATACGCAGTATTTT

clone_size: .
d_call: TRBD1
j_call: TRBJ1-1
v_call: TRBV5-1
cdr3_aa: CASSPRTGPEAFF
cdr3_nt: TGCGCCAGCAGCCCGAGGACAGGCCCTGAAGCTTTCTTT

clone_size: .
d_call: TRBD2
j_call: TRBJ2-1
v_call: TRBV4-3
cdr3_aa: CASSLTAGGRGNEQFF
cdr3_nt: TGCGCCAGCAGCCTAACGGCGGGAGGAAGGGGGAATGAGCAGTTCTTC

clone_size: .
d_call: TRBD1
j_call: TRBJ2-1
v_call: TRBV6-5
cdr3_aa: CASSKQGNNEQFF
cdr3_nt: TGTGCCAGCAGTAAACAGGGGAACAATGAGCAGTTCTTC

clone_size: .
d_call: TRBD2
j_call: TRBJ2-3
v_call: TRBV5-6
cdr3_aa: CASSLAGGSIPDTQYF
cdr3_nt: TGTGCCAGCAGCTTGGCCGGCGGGAGTATCCCAGATACGCAGTATTTT

clone_size: once
d_call: .
j_call: TRBJ2-5
v_call: TRBV6-1
cdr3_aa: CASSELDKQYF
cdr3_nt: TGTGCCAGCAGTGAACTTGACAAGCAGTACTTC

clone_size: .
d_call: TRBD2
j_call: TRBJ2-3
v_call: TRBV9
cdr3_aa: CASSVDLGMGEGSPDTQYF
cdr3_nt: TGTGCCAGCAGCGTAGACCTGGGCATGGGGGAGGGGAGTCCAGATACGCAGTATTTT

clone_size: once
d_call: TRBD2
j_call: TRBJ2-1
v_call: TRBV6-5
cdr3_aa: CASSSPTSGRRYEQFF
cdr3_nt: TGTGCCAGCAGTTCCCCGACTAGCGGGAGGAGGTATGAGCAGTTCTTC

clone_size: .
d_call: TRBD1
j_call: TRBJ1-2
v_call: TRBV5-4
cdr3_aa: CASSLGGTDYYGYTF
cdr3_nt: TGTGCCAGCAGCTTGGGAGGGACAGATTACTATGGCTACACCTTC

clone_size: .
d_call: TRBD1
j_call: TRBJ2-4
v_call: TRBV2
cdr3_aa: CASSSGGSKNIQYF
cdr3_nt: TGTGCCAGCAGTTCAGGGGGCTCGAAAAACATTCAGTACTTC

clone_size: once
d_call: TRBD1
j_call: TRBJ2-1
v_call: TRBV5-6
cdr3_aa: CASSLDRTGTYNEQFF
cdr3_nt: TGTGCCAGCAGCTTGGATAGGACAGGGACTTACAATGAGCAGTTCTTC

clone_size: .
d_call: TRBD2
j_call: TRBJ2-5
v_call: TRBV14
cdr3_aa: CASSVRTSGKETQYF
cdr3_nt: TGTGCCAGCAGCGTAAGGACTAGCGGGAAAGAGACCCAGTACTTC

clone_size: .
d_call: TRBD1
j_call: TRBJ1-2
v_call: TRBV29-1
cdr3_aa: CSVGDRGGYTF
cdr3_nt: TGCAGCGTTGGTGACAGGGGGGGCTACACCTTC

clone_size: once
d_call: .
j_call: TRBJ2-5
v_call: TRBV7-3
cdr3_aa: CASSPQNRRGTQYF
cdr3_nt: TGTGCCAGCAGCCCACAAAACCGCCGGGGGACCCAGTACTTC

clone_size: .
d_call: .
j_call: TRBJ2-7
v_call: TRBV28
cdr3_aa: CASTSPRGLSYEQYF
cdr3_nt: TGTGCCAGCACCTCCCCAAGGGGTCTCTCCTACGAGCAGTACTTC

clone_size: few
d_call: .
j_call: TRBJ2-2
v_call: TRBV30
cdr3_aa: CAWRAGLTGELFF
cdr3_nt: TGTGCCTGGAGGGCAGGGCTTACCGGGGAGCTGTTTTTT

clone_size: .
d_call: TRBD1
j_call: TRBJ2-5
v_call: TRBV2
cdr3_aa: CASSGGQGLETQYF
cdr3_nt: TGTGCCAGCAGTGGGGGACAGGGACTGGAGACCCAGTACTTC

clone_size: .
d_call: TRBD2
j_call: TRBJ2-2
v_call: TRBV11-2
cdr3_aa: CASSLLAGDTGELFF
cdr3_nt: TGTGCCAGCAGCTTACTAGCGGGAGACACCGGGGAGCTGTTTTTT

clone_size: .
d_call: TRBD2
j_call: TRBJ2-4
v_call: TRBV19
cdr3_aa: CASSIETSSLAKNIQYF
cdr3_nt: TGTGCCAGTAGTATAGAGACTAGCAGTTTAGCCAAAAACATTCAGTACTTC

clone_size: .
d_call: .
j_call: TRBJ2-5
v_call: TRBV5-8
cdr3_aa: CASSGGSSWETQYF
cdr3_nt: TGTGCCAGCAGCGGCGGGTCTAGCTGGGAGACCCAGTACTTC

clone_size: once
d_call: .
j_call: TRBJ1-2
v_call: TRBV18
cdr3_aa: CASSPSGTPNYGYTF
cdr3_nt: TGTGCCAGCTCACCATCAGGGACACCCAACTATGGCTACACCTTC